The source of this T cell receptor beta chain is a study of Ad26.COV2.S vaccination and SARS-CoV-2 variants. The protocol was immunoSEQ multiplex PCR, while the TCRdb copy is restricted to in-frame clones and leaves out a portion. The table shows over 250,000 clones, with around 87% occurring only once. Germline V lookup: CDR1 ENHRY, CDR2 SYGVKD. Trimming stripped 3 bases from V and 3 bases from J, with 15 bases between. This CDR3 comprises 16 residues. Treatment in this sample: roughly 18 received Ad26.COV2.S at low or high dose, single or two shots; roughly five received placebo; per-sample allocation not given. Collection of the samples took place on day 63 after the first injection of vaccine or placebo. An Ad26 vector that expressed Wuhan-strain SARS-CoV-2 spike constituted the vaccine.

This chain links TRBV10-3 with TRBJ1-5, with no clear D. The sequence was collected from a person between 18 and 60 years old who received the Ad26.COV2.S COVID-19 vaccine or a placebo. This specimen consisted of peripheral blood, obtained in a trial of Ad26.COV2.S vaccine versus placebo. The CDR3 DNA reads as TGTGCCATCAGTGATGGCCTCGGAGAGACCAATCAGCCCCAGCATTTT. It codes for CAISDGLGETNQPQHF.